This T cell receptor (beta chain) was obtained from a study of cytotoxic CD8 clonotypes in ibrutinib-treated CLL. Study background: Response samples followed a median around 12 months of treatment, range 6 to 36.

V gave up 3 bases and J gave up 6 bases, with 10 bases separating them. CDR1 is MGHDK, CDR2 SYGVNS, per germline. This CDR3 region has 13 residues. Profiled with immunoSEQ multiplex PCR; TCRdb holds only in-frame clones, not every one. The repertoire holds about 250,000 clones, with roughly 70% as singletons. Source: PBMCs, taken after 24 months of ibrutinib treatment. This TCR came from a human donor with chronic lymphocytic leukemia. This sequence joins TRBV25-1 and TRBJ2-3; D call uncertain. The CDR3 DNA follows: TGTGCCAGCAGTGAGTCGAGGCCGGATACGCAGTATTTT. It encodes CASSESRPDTQYF.